The 20 T cell receptor beta chains in this list originate from one sample, sequenced in a study of CD8+CD57+ T cells in acquired aplastic anemia. Template material for TCR beta VDJ and CDR3 profiling consisted of genomic DNA. Via MiXCR, TCRdb re-called the reads, giving one row per CDR3 protein. The sample consists of approximately 150,000 distinct CDR3 sequences, 40% to 50% of them appearing once. For sequencing, patients were chosen who had shown expansion of CD8+CD57+ cells by flow cytometry. The sequenced sample consisted of sorted CD4+, CD8+, or CD8+CD57+ T cells (not recorded which) from PBMCs. The receptors stem from a human donor with aplastic anemia.

The sample holds a few counts of this clonotype. This chain uses TRBV6-5 with TRBJ2-1; D not certain. Deletions cut 0 bases from V and 8 bases from J, with 8 bases between. The CDR3 has 13 residues. Germline loops: CDR1 MNHEY, CDR2 SVGAGI. CDR3 sequence reads: CASSYSKDYEQFF. CDR3 nucleotides: TGTGCCAGCAGTTACTCGAAAGATTATGAGCAGTTCTTC.

V is TRBV12-3 or TRBV12-4 and J is TRBJ1-6; D remains unclear. The V gene lost 8 bases and the J gene lost 14 bases, with 19 bases spanning the gap. The length of the CDR3 is 13 residues. The CDR3 loop reads CASSDGQTSTLHF. CDR3 bases: TGTGCCAGCTCGGACGGGCAAACTTCGACCCTCCACTTT.

J is TRBJ2-7 and V is TRBV2; 9 bases match TRBD1. Germline loops: CDR1 SNHLY, CDR2 FYNNEI. Trimming at V came to 6 bases and at J to 4 bases, leaving 7 bases not matched to a gene. The CDR3 has 14 amino acids. The CDR3 here is CASSPRDRAYEQYF. The CDR3 coding sequence is TGTGCCAGCAGCCCACGGGACAGGGCGTACGAGCAGTACTTC.

This chain uses TRBV19 with TRBJ2-3; D uncertain. Looked up from germline, CDR1 is LNHDA and CDR2 is SQIVND (reference sequence). The CDR3 is 14 amino acids. Trimming cost V 6 bases and J 2 bases, with 12 bases left between them. CDR3 DNA: TGTGCCAGTAGCCCCCCCGGCCCCACAGATACGCAGTATTTT. This translates into CASSPPGPTDTQYF. The full variable domain, its missing parts supplied by reference TRBV19 and TRBJ2-3, is DGGITQSPKYLFRKEGQNVTLSCEQNLNHDAMYWYRQDPGQGLRLIYYSQIVNDFQKGDIAEGYSVSREKKESFPLTVTSAQKNPTAFYLCASSPPGPTDTQYFGPGTRLTVL.

This clonotype was detected many times. This chain links TRBV29-1 with TRBJ2-1, with a weak D call TRBD1 (6 bases). The germline gives CDR1 SQVTM, CDR2 ANQGSEA. Trimming took 8 bases from V and 5 from J, leaving 13 bases between them. The length of the CDR3 is 12 residues. CDR3 coding DNA: TGCAGCTCCAGGGGCGCCAACAATGAGCAGTTCTTC. It encodes CSSRGANNEQFF.

This clonotype was detected only a few times. This chain links TRBV15 with TRBJ2-3; D might be TRBD1 (6 bases). The CDR3 is made up of 14 amino acids. Trimming shortened V by 4 bases and J by 11 bases, and 19 bases separated the two germline ends. The V gene's germline CDR1 is LNHNV and CDR2 YYDKDF (reference sequence). CDR3 residues: CATSNYRVGQMQYF. The CDR3 DNA sequence: TGTGCCACCAGCAACTACAGGGTGGGACAAATGCAGTATTTT.

This clonotype was detected only a few times. The chain links TRBV10-3 to TRBJ1-5; 7 bases match TRBD1. Germline V gene sequence: CDR1 ENHRY, CDR2 SYGVKD. The CDR3 sequence is 15 residues long. After removal of 4 bases from V and 3 bases from J, the junction contained 6 bases not matched to a gene. The CDR3 is CAISAQGGLNQPQHF. Here the CDR3 DNA reads TGTGCCATCAGTGCCCAAGGGGGCCTCAATCAGCCCCAGCATTTT.

About this clonotype: Being one base from a much bigger clone, this may be a read error. The genes are TRBV11-3 and TRBJ1-1; D remains ambiguous. This CDR3 has 14 residues. Per the germline V gene, CDR1 is SGHNT and CDR2 is YENEEA. This CDR3 reads CASSSGGFGTGAFF. In DNA form, the CDR3 reads TGTGCCAGCAGCTCTGGTGGGTTTGGCACTGGAGCTTTCTTT.

Remarks on this clonotype: It is likely a read error, because the conserved phenylalanine at the end of the CDR3 is missing. This chain uses TRBV5-5 with TRBJ1-2, with TRBD1 as a possible D gene (5 bases). Germline V gene lookup returns CDR1 SGHKS and CDR2 YYEKEE (reference sequence). Trimming took off 0 bases at V and 8 bases at J, with 14 bases between the two ends. The CDR3 length is 14 residues. CDR3: CASSLEAGHLGYTS. CDR3 DNA: TGTGCCAGCAGCTTGGAGGCAGGGCACTTAGGCTACACCTCC.

Many counts were recorded for this clonotype. V is TRBV14 and J is TRBJ1-6, with D possibly being TRBD1 (6 bases). The V end lost 0 bases, the J end lost 5 bases, and 11 bases lay between the germline ends. Germline values: CDR1 SGHDN, CDR2 FVKESK. This CDR3 is 16 amino acids long. This CDR3 is CASSQDVGQNNSPLHF. The CDR3 DNA is TGTGCCAGCAGCCAAGATGTGGGACAAAATAATTCACCCCTCCACTTT.

This clonotype was found a few times. The chain recombines TRBV4-1 with TRBJ2-2; D may correspond to TRBD1 or TRBD2 (5 bases each). The CDR3 consists of 15 residues. V lost 1 base and J lost 5, with 11 bases in between. Germline CDR1 and CDR2: MGHRA and YSYEKL. This CDR3 is CASSQAMWGTGELFF. The CDR3 region has the DNA TGCGCCAGCAGCCAAGCAATGTGGGGGACCGGGGAGCTGTTTTTT.

With regard to this clonotype: A single base separates this from a much larger clone, so it may be a read error. This chain uses TRBV9 with TRBJ2-3; 8 nucleotides align to TRBD1. V was pared by 0 bases and J by 3 bases, with 3 bases of the junction left unmatched. Per the germline V gene, CDR1 is SGDLS and CDR2 is YYNGEE. The CDR3 is 15 amino acids. The CDR3: CASSVVGQGTDTQYF. CDR3 nucleotides: TGTGCCAGCAGCGTAGTAGGACAGGGAACAGATACGCAGTATTTT.

The rearrangement links TRBV11-1 to TRBJ2-2; 12 bases are a match to TRBD2. The CDR3 covers 15 residues. Germline V gene sequence: CDR1 SGHAT, CDR2 FQDESV (reference sequence). With V trimmed by 6 bases and J by 1 base, 0 bases remained unmatched. The CDR3 DNA is TGTGCCAGCAGGACTAGCGGGGGGAACACCGGGGAGCTGTTTTTT. Translating gives CASRTSGGNTGELFF.

Remarks on this clonotype: A much larger clonotype is one base distant, so this may be a read error. CDR3 in DNA: TGTGCCAGCAGCGAAACAGGGGGCGTGGGCTACACCTTC. This sequence encodes CASSETGGVGYTF. The chain couples TRBV3-1 to TRBJ1-2; the match to TRBD1 covers 9 bases. The germline V gene has CDR1 LGHDT and CDR2 YNNKEL (reference sequence). Losses at the gene ends were 5 bases for V and 8 bases for J; bases not matched to a gene: 6. The CDR3 runs to 13 residues.

The genes are TRBV7-9 and TRBJ1-3; the D is unclear. The germline V and J ends were trimmed by 10 bases and 0 bases, with 13 bases remaining between them. The CDR3 spans 14 residues. Per the germline V gene, CDR1 is SEHNR and CDR2 is FQNEAQ (reference sequence). In DNA form, the CDR3 reads TGTGCCACGGAAAGGACGGACTCTGGAAACACCATATATTTT. As protein: CATERTDSGNTIYF.

The V gene is TRBV19, the J gene TRBJ2-3; TRBD1 is a possible D gene (5 bases). The CDR3 is 14 amino acids. The V and J ends lost 5 bases and 2 bases respectively, with 11 bases between them. Germline CDR1 reads LNHDA; CDR2 reads SQIVND (reference sequence). The CDR3 DNA reads TGTGCCAGTAGTCCGTTAGGACACACAGATACGCAGTATTTT. Translating it yields CASSPLGHTDTQYF.

J is TRBJ1-6 and V is TRBV2, with D uncertain. Trimming took off 8 bases at V and 8 bases at J, with 19 bases between the two ends. Germline V gene sequence: CDR1 SNHLY, CDR2 FYNNEI. The CDR3 extends over 15 amino acids. The chain's CDR3 is CASAVQAVRDSPLHF. The CDR3 DNA reads TGTGCCAGCGCGGTCCAGGCAGTACGAGATTCACCCCTCCACTTT.

The rearrangement links TRBV10-3 to TRBJ1-1; 7 nucleotides line up with TRBD1. The CDR3 runs 15 residues. Germline CDR1 reads ENHRY; CDR2 reads SYGVKD. V lost 4 bases to trimming and J lost 1 base; unmatched junction nucleotides: 6. CDR3 in DNA: TGTGCCATCAGTGCTAGAGGACAGGAGAACACTGAAGCTTTCTTT. The encoded protein is CAISARGQENTEAFF.

The rearrangement links TRBV10-1 to TRBJ2-1, with TRBD1 identical over 9 bases. The CDR3 has 18 amino acids. The germline gives CDR1 WNHNN, CDR2 SYGVQD (reference sequence). The trim removed 9 bases at V and 5 bases at J, leaving 20 bases unmatched. CDR3 protein: CARNRDRVNGLDHNEQFF. CDR3 sequence (DNA): TGCGCCAGGAACCGGGACAGGGTTAATGGACTCGACCACAATGAGCAGTTCTTC.

V and J are TRBV24-1 and TRBJ2-7, with 10 bases lining up with TRBD1. Looked up from germline, CDR1 is KGHDR and CDR2 is SFDVKD. The CDR3 covers 15 residues. V was pared by 4 bases and J by 5 bases, with 7 bases of the junction left unmatched. DNA of the CDR3: TGTGCCACCAGTGAGACCGGGACAGGGGTCGACGAGCAGTACTTC. This sequence encodes CATSETGTGVDEQYF.